This T cell receptor beta chain was documented in a study of blood T cell repertoires in COVID-19 (TCRdb year 2020). For the wider study: Samples from collaborators originated in the United States, Italy and Spain and spanned both the acute and convalescent phases of COVID-19. Samples came from the ongoing ImmuneRACE study (first 160 participants) plus 1,254 subjects from 6 global collaborators. The material from the prospective study consisted of cDNA or gDNA derived from T cells, B-cell-depleted T cells, or PBMCs. The repertoires were made available in a free public database intended to serve as a resource for research on the immune response to SARS-CoV-2. Sample metadata almost always included a de-identified subject ID, COVID-19 status, age in years and sex. Where HLA class I and class II types were available, the types were taken from metadata supplied by the sample provider, not from assay-based typing. Deeply sampled blood TCRbeta repertoires from subjects exposed to, actively infected with, or recovered from COVID-19 were included in the dataset. Paper-wide results and their limitations: The quantity of clinical and demographic metadata differed by source and by participant and was supplied without curation.

A word on this clone: Its antigen is not yet known. One base away there is no much larger clone; base qualities are not given. Other DNA sequences in this specimen translate into the identical CDR3.

The immunoSEQ Assay, a bias-controlled multiplex PCR, was used to amplify TCRbeta CDR3 regions from genomic DNA. The study's processing was this. Nucleated cell counts per sample were estimated from amplification of reference gene primers within the assay. To quantify the absolute abundance of each unique TCRbeta CDR3 rearrangement, sequence reads were collapsed and filtered. For each sample, productive Simpson clonality was calculated as the square root of Simpson's diversity index over productive rearrangements. TCRdb limited this immuneACCESS table to in-frame rearrangements with V and J called. A share of clones is missing; checked studies link under half to unresolved V genes, and the rest is unexplained. V and J calls and clone size are copied from that table; D and trimming were computed from the DNA. Across this sample there are hundreds of thousands of clones, with approximately 90% seen only once. Less than 2% of the sample is held by the ten biggest clonotypes.

The CDR3 spans 13 residues, from the cysteine through the phenylalanine. Just the 39-base CDR3 DNA is kept, in frame starting at base 1. The V and J ends are trimmed by 3 bases and 3 bases, leaving 9 bases between them. CDR1 and CDR2 (SGHVS, FQNEAQ) derive from the germline V gene. In the prospective study, participants were about 18 to 89 years old, resided in 24 geographic areas of the United States, and were enrolled through a virtual design. In the prospective study, participants were assigned to cohorts based on the clinical history participants reported in a screening survey and a study questionnaire. ImmuneRACE Cohort 3 recovered participants were defined by two consecutive negative NP/OP PCR tests, healthcare professional clearance, or symptom resolution. In the prospective study, mobile phlebotomists collected whole blood, serum and a nasopharyngeal or oropharyngeal swab from each participant. Over a roughly 2-month period, participants in the prospective study had the option of providing additional blood draws and questionnaires. Before DNA extraction, blood samples from the prospective study were shipped at room temperature or frozen.

Source material: PBMCs or T cells enriched from blood (not recorded which). The clonotype comes from a man aged 35-49 years who had recovered from COVID-19. The rearranged segments are TRBV7-8 and TRBJ2-7; the D gene is perhaps TRBD2, from 6 matching bases. The CDR3 here reads CASSLEGGYEQYF. The DNA is as follows: TGTGCCAGCAGCTTGGAGGGCGGCTACGAGCAGTACTTC. The CDR3 plus the reference TRBV7-8 and TRBJ2-7 genes for the other parts give the full variable domain: GAGVSQSPRYKVAKRGQDVALRCDPISGHVSLFWYQQALGQGPEFLTYFQNEAQLDKSGLPSDRFFAERPEGSVSTLKIQRTQQEDSAVYLCASSLEGGYEQYFGPGTRLTVT.